This entry describes one T cell receptor beta chain. Antigen: not known. The time point: cycle 4 day 1 (C4D1), after six to seven weeks of nivolumab. Every one of the patients relapsed after autologous stem cell transplantation (brentuximab vedotin exposure was variable). These data are taken from a study of PD-1 blockade in classical Hodgkin lymphoma. General observations from the study: In newly diagnosed patients, baseline TCR diversity was reportedly below that of healthy donors. Exclusion was applied to patients who started nivolumab under 1 year after ASCT. TCR diversity in CD4+, not CD8+, cells rose significantly by C4D1.

The table came from immunoSEQ multiplex PCR; TCRdb's copy has only in-frame clones and leaves some out. The sample has more than 75,000 clones, 90% to 95% seen once. This CDR3 spans 15 amino acids. Trimming left V 5 bases short and J 1 base short, with 14 bases between. Germline assignment: CDR1 MNHEY and CDR2 SVGAGI. V and J are TRBV6-5 and TRBJ1-1; a possible D gene is TRBD1 (5 bases). The sequence was collected from a human donor with classical Hodgkin lymphoma. Material: peripheral blood mononuclear cells (PBMCs), obtained before the fourth cycle of nivolumab. The CDR3 region is CASSTAGGGNTEAFF. Written as DNA, the CDR3 is TGTGCCAGCAGTACCGCCGGGGGGGGGAACACTGAAGCTTTCTTT.